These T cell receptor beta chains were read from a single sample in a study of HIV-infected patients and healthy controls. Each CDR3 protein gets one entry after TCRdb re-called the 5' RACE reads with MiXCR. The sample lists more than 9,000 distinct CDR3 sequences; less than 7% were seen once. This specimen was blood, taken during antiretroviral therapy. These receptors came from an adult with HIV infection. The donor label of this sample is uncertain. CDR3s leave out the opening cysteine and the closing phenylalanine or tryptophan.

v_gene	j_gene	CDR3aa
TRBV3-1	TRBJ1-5	ASSPEGRRAYSNQPQH
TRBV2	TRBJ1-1	ASSEAYLSTRPEAF
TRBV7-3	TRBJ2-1	ASSSTGTPRV
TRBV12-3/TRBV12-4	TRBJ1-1	ASSPLGGIPEAF
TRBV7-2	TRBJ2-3	ASSPSTDTQY
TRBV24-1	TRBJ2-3	ATSDYPGTGRSTDTQY
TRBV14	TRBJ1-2	ASSQASGTQYGYT
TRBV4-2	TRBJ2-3	ASSQGSSRATDTQY
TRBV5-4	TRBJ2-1	ASSTQGLLKNEQF
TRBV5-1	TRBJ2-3	ASRQPSTDTQY
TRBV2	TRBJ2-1	ATASLTGTFAEQF
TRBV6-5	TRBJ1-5	ASRGMNEQPQH
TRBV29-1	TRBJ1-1	SVEKRTGWGEAF
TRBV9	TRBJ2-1	ASSVVAGDEQF
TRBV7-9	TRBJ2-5	ASKQQNVETQY
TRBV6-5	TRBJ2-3	ASSQADTQY
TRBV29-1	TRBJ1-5	SVGYTVGQPQH
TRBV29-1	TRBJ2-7	SVGAVRGEQY
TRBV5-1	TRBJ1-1	ASSLVTNTEAF
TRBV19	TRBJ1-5	ASSIDGSQSYSNQPQH
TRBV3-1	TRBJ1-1	ASSQEQVYMNTEAF
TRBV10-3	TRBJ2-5	AISATVETQY
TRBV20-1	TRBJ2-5	SASKQGVQETQY
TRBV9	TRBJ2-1	ASSLEPGGPAYNEQF
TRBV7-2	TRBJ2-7	ASSPYRDRVSYEQY
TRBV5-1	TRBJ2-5	ASSLEGSLGETQY
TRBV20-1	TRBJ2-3	SARDRRGAGDTQY
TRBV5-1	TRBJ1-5	ASSLEYGGDQPQH
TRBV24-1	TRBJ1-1	ATSDKTQGTEAF
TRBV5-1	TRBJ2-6	ASSRWGDSGANVLT
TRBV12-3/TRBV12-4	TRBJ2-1	ASSARLGGYNEQF
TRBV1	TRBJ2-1	TSSHSDWGNEQF
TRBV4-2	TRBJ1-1	ASSQGLTEMGNAEAF
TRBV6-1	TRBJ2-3	ASRAQPEAAADTQY
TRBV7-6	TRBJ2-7	ASSFIGHEQY
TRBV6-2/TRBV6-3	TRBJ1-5	ASSSPFTGRGSNQPQH
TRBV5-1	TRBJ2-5	ASTGTANQETQY
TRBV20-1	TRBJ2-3	SASKPGTGLLTDTQY
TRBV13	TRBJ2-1	ASSSRIRGPVRDEQF
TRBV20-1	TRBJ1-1	SALGQMNTEAF
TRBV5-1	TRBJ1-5	ASSPSQEGQPQH
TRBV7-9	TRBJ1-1	ASSLVEANTEAF
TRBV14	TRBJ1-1	ASGRGTEAF
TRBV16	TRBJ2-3	ASSRDRSTDTQY
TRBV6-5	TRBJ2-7	ASSSTSAAEQY
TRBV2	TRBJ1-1	ASWMFGGTEAF
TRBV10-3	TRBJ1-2	AIRLWGQGSAGYT
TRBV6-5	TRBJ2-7	ASSYSIQPSSYEQY
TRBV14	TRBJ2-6	ASSPLEARNSGANVLT
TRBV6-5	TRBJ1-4	ASSYSFGHSNEKLF
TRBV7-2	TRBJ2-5	ASSLAGGRETQY
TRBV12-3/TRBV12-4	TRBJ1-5	ASSGQGNGNQPQH
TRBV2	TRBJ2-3	ASSGVGARTDTQY
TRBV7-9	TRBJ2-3	ASSLGASGARTDTQY
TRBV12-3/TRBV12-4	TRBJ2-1	ASSLSGSSYNEQF